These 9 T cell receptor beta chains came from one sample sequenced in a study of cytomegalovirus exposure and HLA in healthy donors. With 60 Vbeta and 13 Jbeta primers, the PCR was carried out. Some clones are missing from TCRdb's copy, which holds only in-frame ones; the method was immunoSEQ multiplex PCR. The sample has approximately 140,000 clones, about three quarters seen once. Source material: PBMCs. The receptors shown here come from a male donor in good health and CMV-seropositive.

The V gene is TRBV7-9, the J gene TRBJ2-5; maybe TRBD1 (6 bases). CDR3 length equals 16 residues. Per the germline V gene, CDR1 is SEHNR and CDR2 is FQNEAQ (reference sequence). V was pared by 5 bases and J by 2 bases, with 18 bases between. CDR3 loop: CASSVKRDNPQETQYF. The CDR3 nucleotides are TGTGCCAGCAGCGTAAAACGGGACAACCCTCAAGAGACCCAGTACTTC.

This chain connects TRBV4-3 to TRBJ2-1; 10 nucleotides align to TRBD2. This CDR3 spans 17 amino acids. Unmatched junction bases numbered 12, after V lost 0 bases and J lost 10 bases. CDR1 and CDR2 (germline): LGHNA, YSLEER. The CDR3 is CASSQDPAAGGLREQFF. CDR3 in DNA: TGCGCCAGCAGCCAAGATCCCGCAGCGGGAGGGCTCAGAGAGCAGTTCTTC.

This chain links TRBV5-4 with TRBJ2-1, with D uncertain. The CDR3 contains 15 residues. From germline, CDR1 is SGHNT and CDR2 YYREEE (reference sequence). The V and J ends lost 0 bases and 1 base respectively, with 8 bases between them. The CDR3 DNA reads TGTGCCAGCAGCTTGGCAGGTACATCCTACAATGAGCAGTTCTTC. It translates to CASSLAGTSYNEQFF.

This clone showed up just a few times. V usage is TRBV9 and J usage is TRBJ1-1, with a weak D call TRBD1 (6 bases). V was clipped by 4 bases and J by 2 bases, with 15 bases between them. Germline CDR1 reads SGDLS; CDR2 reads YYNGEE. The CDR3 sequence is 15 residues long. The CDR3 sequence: CASSPFGTPNTEAFF. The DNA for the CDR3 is TGTGCCAGCAGCCCCTTCGGGACACCTAACACTGAAGCTTTCTTT.

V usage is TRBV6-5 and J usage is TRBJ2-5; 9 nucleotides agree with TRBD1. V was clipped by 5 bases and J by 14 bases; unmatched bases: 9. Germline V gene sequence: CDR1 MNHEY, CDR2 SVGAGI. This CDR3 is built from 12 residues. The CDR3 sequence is CASSQGQGRVYF. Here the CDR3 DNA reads TGTGCCAGCAGTCAGGGACAGGGAAGGGTCTACTTC.

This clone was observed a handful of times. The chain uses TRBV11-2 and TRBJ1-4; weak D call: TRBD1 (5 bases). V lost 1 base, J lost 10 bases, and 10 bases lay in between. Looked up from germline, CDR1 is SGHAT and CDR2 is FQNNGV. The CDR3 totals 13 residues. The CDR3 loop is CASSLVSGVKLFF. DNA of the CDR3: TGTGCCAGCAGCTTAGTGTCGGGGGTAAAACTGTTTTTT.

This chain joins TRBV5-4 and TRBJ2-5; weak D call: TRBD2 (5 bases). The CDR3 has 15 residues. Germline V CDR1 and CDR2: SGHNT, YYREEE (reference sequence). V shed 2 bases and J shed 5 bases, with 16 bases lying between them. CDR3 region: CASSLTSAVEETQYF. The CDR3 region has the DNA TGTGCCAGCAGCTTAACTAGTGCAGTGGAGGAGACCCAGTACTTC.

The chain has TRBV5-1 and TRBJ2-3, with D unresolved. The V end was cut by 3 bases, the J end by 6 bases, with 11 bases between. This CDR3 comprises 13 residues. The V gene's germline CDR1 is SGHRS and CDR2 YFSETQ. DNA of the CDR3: TGCGCCAGCAGCTACCAGGTGAAGGATACGCAGTATTTT. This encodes CASSYQVKDTQYF.

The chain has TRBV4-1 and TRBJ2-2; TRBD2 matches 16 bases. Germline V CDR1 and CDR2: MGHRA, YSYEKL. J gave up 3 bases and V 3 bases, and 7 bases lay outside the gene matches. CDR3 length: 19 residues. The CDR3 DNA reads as TGCGCCAGCAGCCATCCTGGGACTAGCGGGAGGGTCGACACCGGGGAGCTGTTTTTT. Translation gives CASSHPGTSGRVDTGELFF.